The source of this TCR beta chain is a study of cytomegalovirus exposure and HLA in healthy donors. The overall study: About 85 million unique TCR sequences came from HLA-typed donors in an early release. Study results and caveats: According to an earlier analysis, most TCR beta V segments yielded productive rearrangements about 90% or about 30% of the time. Reportedly, diagnosis of cytomegalovirus status by the classifier showed high specificity and sensitivity. Investigators reported 150 to 200 TCR beta chains as tied to cytomegalovirus.

Trimming removed 4 bases from V and 0 bases from J, with 17 bases in between. CDR1 and CDR2 from the germline V gene are MDHEN and SYDVKM. The CDR3 sequence is 17 residues long. Primers included in the PCR were 60 Vbeta and 13 Jbeta primers. Clones were sequenced by immunoSEQ multiplex PCR, and TCRdb holds only the in-frame ones, with some missing. The sample contains 110,000 or so clones, over 75% of which appear only once. Concerning this clone: Its antigen is unidentified.

This TCR was recovered from a woman between 18 and 29 years old in good health and CMV-seronegative. The sequenced material came from PBMCs. The chain has TRBV28 and TRBJ2-3, with unresolved D. The CDR3 coding sequence is TGTGCCAGCAGTTATACCCTGACATTTACTAGCACAGATACGCAGTATTTT. Its protein product is CASSYTLTFTSTDTQYF.